This T cell receptor (beta chain) was sequenced for a study of control samples from healthy donors and cancer patients. Produced via immunoSEQ multiplex PCR; TCRdb's table is partial and in-frame only. The table records more than 100,000 clones, approximately 91% of them present only once. The V and J ends lost 2 bases and 9 bases respectively, with 11 bases between them. Looked up from germline, CDR1 is MDHEN and CDR2 is SYDVKM. The CDR3 extends over 14 amino acids. The chain joins TRBV28 to TRBJ1-6, with D perhaps TRBD1 (5 bases). Material for sequencing was blood. This sequence originates from a woman under 30 in good health. The CDR3 DNA is TGTGCCAGCAGTTTAGGGGGAAGGGGTTCACCCCTCCACTTT. It yields the protein CASSLGGRGSPLHF.